This TCR beta chain was observed in a study of CD8 T cells in ankylosing spondylitis. Quantitative 5'-RACE with molecular barcodes generated TCR beta libraries. TCRdb reanalysed the 5' RACE reads using MiXCR and keeps one entry per CDR3 protein. The repertoire holds around 300,000 distinct CDR3 sequences, with around a tenth as singletons. Study results and caveats: Reportedly, matched ankylosing spondylitis synovial fluid was significantly enriched for disease-linked clones. As for the disease-linked clones, they showed a CD8+ phenotype and occurred at relatively low frequencies in peripheral blood. Previously reported in reactive arthritis synovial fluid and blood were some of the motif variants.

Per the germline V gene, CDR1 is KGHDR and CDR2 is SFDVKD. The CDR3 spans 15 residues. Germline trimming cut 4 bases from V and 7 bases from J; bases unmatched to any gene: 8. This clonotype was detected a few times. The antigen is undetermined. The TCR comes from a female donor with ankylosing spondylitis or in good health (not recorded which). The rearrangement joins TRBV24-1 to TRBJ2-2; 7 nucleotides agree with TRBD2. What was sequenced was blood, either unsorted or a sorted T cell fraction (not recorded which). The CDR3 here is CATSDIRRGDGELFF. The CDR3 bases are TGTGCCACCAGTGACATCCGCCGGGGGGACGGGGAGCTGTTTTTT.